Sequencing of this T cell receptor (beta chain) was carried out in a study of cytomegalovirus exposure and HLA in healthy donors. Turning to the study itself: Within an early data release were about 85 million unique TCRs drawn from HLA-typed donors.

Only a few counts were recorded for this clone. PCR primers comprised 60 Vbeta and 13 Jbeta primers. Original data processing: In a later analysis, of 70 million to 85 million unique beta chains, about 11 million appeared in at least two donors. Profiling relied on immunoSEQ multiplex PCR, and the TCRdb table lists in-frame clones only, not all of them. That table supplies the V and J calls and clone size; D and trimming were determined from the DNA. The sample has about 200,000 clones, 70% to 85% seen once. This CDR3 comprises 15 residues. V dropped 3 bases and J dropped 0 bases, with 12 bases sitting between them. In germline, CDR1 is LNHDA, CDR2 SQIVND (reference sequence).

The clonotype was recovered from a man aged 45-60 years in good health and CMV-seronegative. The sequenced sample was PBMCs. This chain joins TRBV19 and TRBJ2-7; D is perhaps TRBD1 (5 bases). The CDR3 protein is CASSIPGRASYEQYF. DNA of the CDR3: TGTGCCAGTAGTATTCCAGGGCGCGCCTCCTACGAGCAGTACTTC.